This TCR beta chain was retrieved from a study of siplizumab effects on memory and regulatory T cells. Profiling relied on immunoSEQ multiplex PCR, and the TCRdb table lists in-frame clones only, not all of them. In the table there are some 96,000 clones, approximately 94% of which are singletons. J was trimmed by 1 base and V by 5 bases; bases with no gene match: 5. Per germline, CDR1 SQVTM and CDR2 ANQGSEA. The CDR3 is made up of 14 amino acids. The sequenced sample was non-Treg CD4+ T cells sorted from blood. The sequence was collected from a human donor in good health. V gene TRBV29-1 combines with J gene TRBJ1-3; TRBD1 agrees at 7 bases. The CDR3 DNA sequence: TGCAGCGTTAAACAGGGGAGTTCTGGAAACACCATATATTTT. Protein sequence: CSVKQGSSGNTIYF.